Listed below are T cell receptor beta chains from one sample, sequenced in a study of blood T cell repertoires in COVID-19. Repertoires were generated with immunoSEQ multiplex PCR, while TCRdb's copy carries only in-frame clones and drops some. In the table there are approximately 270,000 clones, 70% to 90% of which are singletons. The sequenced material came from peripheral blood. The receptors were gathered from a woman aged 25 to 39 with COVID-19, enrolled during active disease. Both conserved end residues are trimmed from each CDR3. The order of the fields is J gene, V gene, clone size, CDR3 protein. Clone size is given for some rows only: seen once, a few or many times, or a class if the clone is expanded.

J: TRBJ1-2
V: TRBV5-1
size: -
CDR3: ASSFRGDHGYT

J: TRBJ2-5
V: TRBV5-1
size: -
CDR3: ASSFLAGVLQETQY

J: TRBJ1-4
V: TRBV6-4
size: -
CDR3: ASSEGGGENEKLF

J: TRBJ1-2
V: TRBV3-1/TRBV3-2
size: -
CDR3: ASSHAEGTGPYGYT

J: TRBJ2-3
V: TRBV11-3
size: -
CDR3: ASSFLRTSGSTDTQY

J: TRBJ1-2
V: TRBV2
size: -
CDR3: ASEDRDRVYGYT

J: TRBJ1-2
V: TRBV10-3
size: -
CDR3: AISPDRGDGYT

J: TRBJ1-1
V: TRBV6-5
size: once
CDR3: ASSYHASGGGTEAF

J: TRBJ2-1
V: TRBV27
size: -
CDR3: ASSLSVQGGYNEQF

J: TRBJ1-1
V: TRBV7-2
size: -
CDR3: ASSDQDRGIRNTEAF

J: TRBJ1-5
V: TRBV10-2
size: -
CDR3: ASTTGGAQPQH

J: TRBJ2-7
V: TRBV7-2
size: -
CDR3: ASSPTWTGLPYEQY

J: TRBJ2-6
V: TRBV6-1
size: -
CDR3: ASSEVLTWGANVLT

J: TRBJ1-1
V: TRBV29-1
size: -
CDR3: SEGQLNTEAF

J: TRBJ2-2
V: TRBV15
size: -
CDR3: ATSRDENSHTGELF

J: TRBJ1-6
V: TRBV5-1
size: -
CDR3: ASSLGGQGISPLH

J: TRBJ2-2
V: TRBV7-9
size: -
CDR3: ASSDQDRGTGELF

J: TRBJ2-2
V: TRBV18
size: -
CDR3: ASSPRRGAAGELF

J: TRBJ1-5
V: TRBV3-1/TRBV3-2
size: -
CDR3: ASSQAAADSNQPQH

J: TRBJ2-1
V: TRBV5-4
size: -
CDR3: ASRLGLAGESSYNEQF

J: TRBJ2-1
V: TRBV2
size: -
CDR3: ASSDTRSVNEQF

J: TRBJ1-2
V: TRBV5-1
size: once
CDR3: ASSFGYGTGRLFGGYT

J: TRBJ2-5
V: TRBV9
size: -
CDR3: ASSAEGTPQETQY

J: TRBJ1-2
V: TRBV9
size: -
CDR3: ASSVGDNRYGYT

J: TRBJ2-3
V: TRBV19
size: -
CDR3: ASTPTAASTDTQY

J: TRBJ1-2
V: TRBV9
size: -
CDR3: ASSDGLQGAYGYT

J: TRBJ1-2
V: TRBV7-9
size: once
CDR3: ASSPQASGSLYGYT

J: TRBJ2-1
V: TRBV28
size: -
CDR3: ASRAGTGGRNNEQF

J: TRBJ2-7
V: TRBV7-9
size: -
CDR3: ASSHLDRPYEQY

J: TRBJ1-6
V: TRBV7-9
size: -
CDR3: ASSLGAGRDSPLH

J: TRBJ2-6
V: TRBV7-8
size: -
CDR3: ASSVRAGANVLT

J: TRBJ2-2
V: TRBV7-2
size: -
CDR3: ASSLGPGGNTGELF

J: TRBJ1-5
V: TRBV28
size: -
CDR3: ASSLMGDRDH

J: TRBJ1-6
V: TRBV7-2
size: -
CDR3: ASSGSGQGSSPLH

J: TRBJ1-3
V: TRBV18
size: -
CDR3: ASSPWDSSGNTIY

J: TRBJ2-5
V: TRBV19
size: -
CDR3: ASSIMAGGETQY

J: TRBJ2-3
V: TRBV29-1
size: -
CDR3: SVEDLRGGPYTQY

J: TRBJ2-7
V: TRBV10-3
size: once
CDR3: AISESDFSYEQY

J: TRBJ2-3
V: TRBV6-1
size: -
CDR3: ASSETSGSSDTQY

J: TRBJ2-1
V: TRBV10-2
size: -
CDR3: ASTGLGSGGARVSSYNEQF

J: TRBJ2-7
V: TRBV6-5
size: -
CDR3: ASSPLGGGEQY

J: TRBJ1-5
V: TRBV2
size: -
CDR3: ASSEPGKRQPQH

J: TRBJ1-1
V: TRBV25-1
size: -
CDR3: ASSEYDGTGVNEAF

J: TRBJ1-3
V: TRBV27
size: -
CDR3: ASSFDRGRGNTIY

J: TRBJ2-5
V: TRBV5-6
size: -
CDR3: ASSSTGRTQY

J: TRBJ2-5
V: TRBV28
size: -
CDR3: ASPPSGETNQETQY

J: TRBJ2-7
V: TRBV28
size: -
CDR3: ASSRGSGYEQY